This TCR beta chain was retrieved from a study of shared clonotypes between healthy human individuals. Study-wide context: Three CD4 naive, three CD4 memory, two CD8 naive and one CD8 memory plate were used per donor.

Participating donors were healthy, HIV-negative adults free of recent acute infections or vaccinations. Measured with immunoSEQ multiplex PCR; TCRdb has only the in-frame clones, and not every one. The sample yields roughly 530,000 clones, around 96% seen once. Deletions cut 3 bases from V and 8 bases from J, with 19 bases between. Germline loops: CDR1 LNHDA, CDR2 SQIVND (reference sequence). This CDR3 comprises 15 residues. The source of this sequence is a woman aged 25 to 39 in good health. The chain employs TRBV19 and TRBJ1-2; D call uncertain. What was sequenced was naive CD4+ T cells sorted from blood. Stated subset: CD45RA+ positively selected. The CDR3 DNA is TGTGCCAGTAGTATGCTCTCGGGTTCAGAGGGAGGCTACACCTTC. This sequence encodes CASSMLSGSEGGYTF. The full variable domain, completed using reference TRBV19 and TRBJ1-2, is DGGITQSPKYLFRKEGQNVTLSCEQNLNHDAMYWYRQDPGQGLRLIYYSQIVNDFQKGDIAEGYSVSREKKESFPLTVTSAQKNPTAFYLCASSMLSGSEGGYTFGSGTRLTVV.